This T cell receptor beta chain was recorded in a study of control samples from healthy donors and cancer patients. The germline V gene encodes CDR1 MGHRA and CDR2 YSYEKL. This CDR3 is built from 15 residues. Deletions cut 2 bases from V and 9 bases from J, with 17 bases between. Clones were read by immunoSEQ multiplex PCR, and TCRdb kept only the in-frame ones, dropping some. The sample shows roughly 100,000 clones, 80% to 90% of them seen only once. The chain combines TRBV4-1 with TRBJ2-4, with D possibly matching TRBD2 (6 bases). This receptor was obtained from a woman in her 50s in good health. The specimen was blood. CDR3 nucleotide sequence: TGCGCCAGCAGCCAACTCTCTCGGGCGGGGTCCATTCAGTACTTC. Residues: CASSQLSRAGSIQYF.